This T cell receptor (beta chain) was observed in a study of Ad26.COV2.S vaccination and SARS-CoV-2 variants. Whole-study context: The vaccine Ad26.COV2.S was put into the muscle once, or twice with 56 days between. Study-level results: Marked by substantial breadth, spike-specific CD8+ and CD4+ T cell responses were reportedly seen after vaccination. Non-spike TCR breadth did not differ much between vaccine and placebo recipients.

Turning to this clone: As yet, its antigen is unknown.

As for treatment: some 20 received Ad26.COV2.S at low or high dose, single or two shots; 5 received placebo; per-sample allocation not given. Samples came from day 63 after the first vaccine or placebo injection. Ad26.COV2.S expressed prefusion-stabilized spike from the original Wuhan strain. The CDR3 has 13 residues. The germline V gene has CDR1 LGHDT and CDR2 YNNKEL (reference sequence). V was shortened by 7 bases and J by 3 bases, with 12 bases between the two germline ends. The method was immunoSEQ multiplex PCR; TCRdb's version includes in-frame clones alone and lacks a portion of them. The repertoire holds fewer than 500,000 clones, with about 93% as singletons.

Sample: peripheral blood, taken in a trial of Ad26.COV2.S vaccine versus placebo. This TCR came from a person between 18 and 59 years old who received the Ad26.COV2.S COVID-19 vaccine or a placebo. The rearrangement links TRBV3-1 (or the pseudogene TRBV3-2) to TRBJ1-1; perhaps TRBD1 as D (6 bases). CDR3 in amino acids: CASTGTGYTEAFF. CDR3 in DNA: TGTGCCAGCACAGGAACAGGGTACACTGAAGCTTTCTTT.